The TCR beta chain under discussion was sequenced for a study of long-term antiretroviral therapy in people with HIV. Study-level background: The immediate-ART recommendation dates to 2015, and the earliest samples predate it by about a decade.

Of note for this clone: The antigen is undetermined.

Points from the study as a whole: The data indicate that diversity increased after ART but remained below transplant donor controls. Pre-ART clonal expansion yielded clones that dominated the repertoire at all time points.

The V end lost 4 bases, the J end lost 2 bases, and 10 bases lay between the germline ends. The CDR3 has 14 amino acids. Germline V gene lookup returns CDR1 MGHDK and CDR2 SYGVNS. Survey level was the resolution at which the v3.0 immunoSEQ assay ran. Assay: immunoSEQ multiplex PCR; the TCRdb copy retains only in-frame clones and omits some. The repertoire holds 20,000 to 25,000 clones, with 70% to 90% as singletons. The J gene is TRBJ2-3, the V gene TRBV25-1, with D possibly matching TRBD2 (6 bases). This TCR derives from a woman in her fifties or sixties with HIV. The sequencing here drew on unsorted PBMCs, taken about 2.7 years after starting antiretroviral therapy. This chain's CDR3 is CASSVRDFTDTQYF. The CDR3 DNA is TGTGCCAGCAGTGTACGGGACTTCACAGATACGCAGTATTTT.